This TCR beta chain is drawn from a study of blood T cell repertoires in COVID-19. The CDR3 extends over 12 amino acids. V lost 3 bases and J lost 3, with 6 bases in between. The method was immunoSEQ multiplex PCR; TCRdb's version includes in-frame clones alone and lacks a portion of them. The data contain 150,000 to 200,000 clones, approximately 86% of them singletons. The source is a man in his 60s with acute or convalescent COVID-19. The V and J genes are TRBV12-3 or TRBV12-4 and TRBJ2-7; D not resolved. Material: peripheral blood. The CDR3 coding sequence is TGTGCCAGCAGTTTGGGCCTCTACGAGCAGTACTTC. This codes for CASSLGLYEQYF.